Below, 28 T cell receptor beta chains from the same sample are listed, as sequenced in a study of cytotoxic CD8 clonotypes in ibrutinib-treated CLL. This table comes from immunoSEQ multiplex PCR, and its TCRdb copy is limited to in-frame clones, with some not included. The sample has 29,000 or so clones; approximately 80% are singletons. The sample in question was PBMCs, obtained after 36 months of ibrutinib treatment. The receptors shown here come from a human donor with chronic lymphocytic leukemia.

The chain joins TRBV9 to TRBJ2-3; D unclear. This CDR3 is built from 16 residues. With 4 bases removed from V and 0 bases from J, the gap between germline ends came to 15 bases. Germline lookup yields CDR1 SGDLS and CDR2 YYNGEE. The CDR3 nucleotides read TGTGCCAGCAGCCCCCTGGGCCGGATTAGCACAGATACGCAGTATTTT. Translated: CASSPLGRISTDTQYF.

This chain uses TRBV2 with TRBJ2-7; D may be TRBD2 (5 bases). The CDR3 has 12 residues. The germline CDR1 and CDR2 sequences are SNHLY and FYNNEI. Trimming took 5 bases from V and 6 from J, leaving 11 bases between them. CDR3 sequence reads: CASSQVRVEQYF. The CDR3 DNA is TGTGCCAGCAGTCAAGTGCGGGTCGAGCAGTACTTC.

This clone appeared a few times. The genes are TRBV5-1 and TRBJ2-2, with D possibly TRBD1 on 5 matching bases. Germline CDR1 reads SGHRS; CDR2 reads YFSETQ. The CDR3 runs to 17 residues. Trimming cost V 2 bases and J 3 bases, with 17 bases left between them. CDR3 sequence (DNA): TGCGCCAGCAGCTTCGACAGCACAATAGGGGACACCGGGGAGCTGTTTTTT. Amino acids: CASSFDSTIGDTGELFF.

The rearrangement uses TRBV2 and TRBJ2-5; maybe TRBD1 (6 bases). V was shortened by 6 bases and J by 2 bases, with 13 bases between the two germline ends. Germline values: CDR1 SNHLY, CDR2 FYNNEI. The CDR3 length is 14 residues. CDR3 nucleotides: TGTGCCAGCAGGGGACAAGTGGCACAAGAGACCCAGTACTTC. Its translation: CASRGQVAQETQYF.

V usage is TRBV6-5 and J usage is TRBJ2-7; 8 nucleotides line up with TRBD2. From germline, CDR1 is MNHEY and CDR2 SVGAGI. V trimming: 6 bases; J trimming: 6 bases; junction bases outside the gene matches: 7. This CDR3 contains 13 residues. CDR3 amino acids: CASSLGRVREQYF. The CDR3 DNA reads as TGTGCCAGCAGCCTCGGGAGGGTCCGCGAGCAGTACTTC.

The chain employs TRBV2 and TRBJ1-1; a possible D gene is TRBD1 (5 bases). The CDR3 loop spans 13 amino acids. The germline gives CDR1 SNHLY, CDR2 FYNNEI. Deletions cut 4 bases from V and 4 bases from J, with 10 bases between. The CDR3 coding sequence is TGTGCCAGCAGTGGAGGGGAGAGCACTGAAGCTTTCTTT. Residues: CASSGGESTEAFF.

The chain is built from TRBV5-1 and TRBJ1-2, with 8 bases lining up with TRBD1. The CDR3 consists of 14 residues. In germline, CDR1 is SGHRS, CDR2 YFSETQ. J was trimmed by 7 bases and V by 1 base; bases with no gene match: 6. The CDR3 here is CASSLYRGQAGYTF. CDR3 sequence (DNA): TGCGCCAGCAGCTTGTACAGGGGACAGGCTGGCTACACCTTC.

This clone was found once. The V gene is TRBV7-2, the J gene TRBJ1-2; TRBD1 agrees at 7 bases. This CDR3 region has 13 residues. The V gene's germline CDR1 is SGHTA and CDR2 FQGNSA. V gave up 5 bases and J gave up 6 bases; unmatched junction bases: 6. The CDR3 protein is CASSPQGRNGYTF. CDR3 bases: TGTGCCAGCAGCCCACAGGGGCGAAATGGCTACACCTTC.

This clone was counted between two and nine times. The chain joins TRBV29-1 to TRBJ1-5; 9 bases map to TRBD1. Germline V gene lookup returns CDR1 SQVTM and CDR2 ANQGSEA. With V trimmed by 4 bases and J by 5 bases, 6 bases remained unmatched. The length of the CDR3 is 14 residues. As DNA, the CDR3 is TGCAGCGTTGTTGGGACAGGGCGCGATCAGCCCCAGCATTTT. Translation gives CSVVGTGRDQPQHF. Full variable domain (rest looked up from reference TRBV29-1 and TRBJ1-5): SAVISQKPSRDICQRGTSLTIQCQVDSQVTMMFWYRQQPGQSLTLIATANQGSEATYESGFVIDKFPISRPNLTFSTLTVSNMSPEDSSIYLCSVVGTGRDQPQHFGDGTRLSIL.

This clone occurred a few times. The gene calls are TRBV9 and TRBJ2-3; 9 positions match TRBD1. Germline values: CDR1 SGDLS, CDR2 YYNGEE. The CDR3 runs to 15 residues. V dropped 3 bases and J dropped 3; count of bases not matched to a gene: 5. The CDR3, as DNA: TGTGCCAGCAGCGCTACGACAGGGGGAACAGATACGCAGTATTTT. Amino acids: CASSATTGGTDTQYF.

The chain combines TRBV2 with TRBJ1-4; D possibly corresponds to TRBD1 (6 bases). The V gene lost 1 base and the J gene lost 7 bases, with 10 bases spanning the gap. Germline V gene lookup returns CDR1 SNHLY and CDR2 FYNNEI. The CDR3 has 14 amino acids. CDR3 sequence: CASSEGGRGEKLFF. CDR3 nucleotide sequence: TGTGCCAGCAGTGAAGGGGGGCGGGGTGAAAAACTGTTTTTT.

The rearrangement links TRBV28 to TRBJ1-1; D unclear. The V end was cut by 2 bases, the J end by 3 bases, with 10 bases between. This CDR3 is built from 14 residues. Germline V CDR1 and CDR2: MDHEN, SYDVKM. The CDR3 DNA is TGTGCCAGCAGTTTACCGGGCGGCTACACTGAAGCTTTCTTT. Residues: CASSLPGGYTEAFF.

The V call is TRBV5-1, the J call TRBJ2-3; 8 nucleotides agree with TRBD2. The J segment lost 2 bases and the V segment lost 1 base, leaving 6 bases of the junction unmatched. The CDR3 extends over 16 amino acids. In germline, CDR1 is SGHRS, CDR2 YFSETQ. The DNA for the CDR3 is TGCGCCAGCAGCTTGCGGGCGGGGGGACCCACAGATACGCAGTATTTT. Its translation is CASSLRAGGPTDTQYF.

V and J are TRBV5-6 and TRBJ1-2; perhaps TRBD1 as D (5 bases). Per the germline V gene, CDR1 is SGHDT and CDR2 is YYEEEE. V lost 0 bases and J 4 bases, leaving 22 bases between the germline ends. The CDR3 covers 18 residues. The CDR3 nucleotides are TGTGCCAGCAGCTTGGAGTTGAGGGTGGGGCCCTATAGCTATGGCTACACCTTC. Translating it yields CASSLELRVGPYSYGYTF.

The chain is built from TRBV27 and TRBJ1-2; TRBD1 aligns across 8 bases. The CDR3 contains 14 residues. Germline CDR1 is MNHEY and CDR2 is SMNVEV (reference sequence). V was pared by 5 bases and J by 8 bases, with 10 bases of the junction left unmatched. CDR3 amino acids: CASSPRQGIGGYTF. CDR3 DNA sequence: TGTGCCAGCAGTCCCCGACAGGGGATTGGAGGCTACACCTTC.

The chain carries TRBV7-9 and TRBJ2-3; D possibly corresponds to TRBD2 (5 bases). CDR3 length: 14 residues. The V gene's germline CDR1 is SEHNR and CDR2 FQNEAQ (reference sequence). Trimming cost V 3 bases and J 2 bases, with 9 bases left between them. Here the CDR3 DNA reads TGTGCCAGCAGCTTGGTAGCGTACACAGATACGCAGTATTTT. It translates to CASSLVAYTDTQYF.

CDR3 sequence reads: CASSSLAGGLNEQFF. DNA of the CDR3: TGTGCCAGCAGCTCGCTAGCGGGGGGGCTTAATGAGCAGTTCTTC. This chain connects TRBV7-3 to TRBJ2-1, with 12 bases fitting TRBD2. With 4 bases clipped from V and 7 bases from J, the junction kept 5 bases outside the gene matches. Germline-derived CDR1 and CDR2 are SGHTA and FQGTGA. The CDR3 contains 15 residues.

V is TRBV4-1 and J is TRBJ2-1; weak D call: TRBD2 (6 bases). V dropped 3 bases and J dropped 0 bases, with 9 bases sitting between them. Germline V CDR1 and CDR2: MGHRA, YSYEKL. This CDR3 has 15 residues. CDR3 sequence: CASSHRDSSYNEQFF. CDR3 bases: TGCGCCAGCAGCCACAGGGACTCCTCCTACAATGAGCAGTTCTTC.

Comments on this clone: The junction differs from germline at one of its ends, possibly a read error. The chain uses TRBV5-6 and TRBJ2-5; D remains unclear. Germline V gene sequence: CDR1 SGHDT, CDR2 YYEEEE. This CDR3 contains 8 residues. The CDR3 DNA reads TGTGCCAGCAGCCCTTGGGACTTC. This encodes CASSPWDF.

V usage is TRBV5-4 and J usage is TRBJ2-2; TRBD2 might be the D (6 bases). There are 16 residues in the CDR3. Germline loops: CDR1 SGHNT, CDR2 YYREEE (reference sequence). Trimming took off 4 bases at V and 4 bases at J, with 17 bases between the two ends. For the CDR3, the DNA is TGTGCCAGCAGCCCTCCCGGGGGACTTCTCACCGGGGAGCTGTTTTTT. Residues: CASSPPGGLLTGELFF.

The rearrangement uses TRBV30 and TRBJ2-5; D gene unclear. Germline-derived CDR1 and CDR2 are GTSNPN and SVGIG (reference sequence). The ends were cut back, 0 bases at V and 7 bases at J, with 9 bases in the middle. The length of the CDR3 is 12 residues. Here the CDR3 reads CAWSVEWGTQYF. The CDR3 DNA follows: TGTGCCTGGAGTGTAGAATGGGGGACCCAGTACTTC.

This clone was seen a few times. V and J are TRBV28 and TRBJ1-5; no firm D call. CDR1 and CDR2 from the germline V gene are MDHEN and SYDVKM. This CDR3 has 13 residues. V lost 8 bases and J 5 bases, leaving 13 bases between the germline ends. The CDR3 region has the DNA TGTGCCAGCGTGAGGGAAGAGGATCAGCCCCAGCATTTT. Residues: CASVREEDQPQHF.

DNA for the CDR3: TGCGCCAGCAGCCTCCTTTTGAGGGGGGGGCAAGAGACCCAGTACTTC. This sequence encodes CASSLLLRGGQETQYF. This chain connects TRBV5-1 to TRBJ2-5; possible D gene TRBD2, 7 bases. This CDR3 has 16 residues. Germline CDR1 SGHRS, CDR2 YFSETQ. The V gene lost 4 bases and the J gene lost 2 bases, with 18 bases spanning the gap.

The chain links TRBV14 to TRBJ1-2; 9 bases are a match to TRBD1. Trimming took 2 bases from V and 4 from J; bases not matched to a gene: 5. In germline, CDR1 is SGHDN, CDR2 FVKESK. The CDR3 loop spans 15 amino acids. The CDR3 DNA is TGTGCCAGCAGCCAAAGGGACAGGGCGATCTATGGCTACACCTTC. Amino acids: CASSQRDRAIYGYTF.

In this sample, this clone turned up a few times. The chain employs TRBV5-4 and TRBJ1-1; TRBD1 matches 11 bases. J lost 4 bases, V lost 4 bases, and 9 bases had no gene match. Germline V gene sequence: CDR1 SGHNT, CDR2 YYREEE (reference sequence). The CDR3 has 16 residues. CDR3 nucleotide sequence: TGTGCCAGCAGCCGGACAGGGGGCGCTTCGGGCACTGAAGCTTTCTTT. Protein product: CASSRTGGASGTEAFF.

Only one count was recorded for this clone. In DNA form, the CDR3 reads TGTGCCAGCAGCCAGGGCGGGGCCACCTACGAGCAGTACTTC. Protein sequence: CASSQGGATYEQYF. V is TRBV4-2 and J is TRBJ2-7; possibly TRBD2 for D (6 bases). Between the trimmed V and J ends, which lost 3 bases and 2 bases, there was a span of 11 bases. Germline assignment: CDR1 LGHNA and CDR2 YNFKEQ. CDR3 length: 14 residues.

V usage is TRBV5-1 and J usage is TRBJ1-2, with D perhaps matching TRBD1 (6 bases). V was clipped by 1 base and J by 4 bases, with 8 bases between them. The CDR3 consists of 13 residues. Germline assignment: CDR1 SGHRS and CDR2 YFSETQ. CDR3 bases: TGCGCCAGCAGCTTGACAGGGACCTATGGCTACACCTTC. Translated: CASSLTGTYGYTF.

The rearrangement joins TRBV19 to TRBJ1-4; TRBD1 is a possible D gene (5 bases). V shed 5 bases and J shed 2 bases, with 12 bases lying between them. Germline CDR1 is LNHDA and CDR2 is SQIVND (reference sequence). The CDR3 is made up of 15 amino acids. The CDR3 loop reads CASSPGTATNEKLFF. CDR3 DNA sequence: TGTGCCAGTAGTCCGGGGACGGCGACTAATGAAAAACTGTTTTTT.